The entry below gives a single T cell receptor (beta chain) sequence along with its context. Its antigen remains unidentified. Assay used: immunoSEQ multiplex PCR; TCRdb lists only in-frame clones, some missing. The data contain about 100,000 clones, 75% to 90% of them seen just once; the ten biggest clones take up less than 7%. During the collection period, no donor immune events like infections were recorded. Germline CDR1 reads LNHDA; CDR2 reads SQIVND (reference sequence). The length of the CDR3 is 13 residues. V shed 3 bases and J shed 0 bases, with 5 bases lying between them. These data come from a study of identifying expanded T cells in peripheral blood. Findings and caveats of the study: Variance in clone template counts between approximately 2-week samples significantly increased with total template count across all healthy donors. Roughly 1.2 clones differed between technical replicates, versus approximately 17 and 20 over time.

V and J are TRBV19 and TRBJ1-2; the D gene is possibly TRBD1 (5 bases). This clonotype was sampled from a person aged 18 to 70 in good health. The sequenced material came from blood. This chain's CDR3 is CASSMGPNYGYTF. The CDR3 nucleotides read TGTGCCAGTAGTATGGGGCCTAACTATGGCTACACCTTC.